The T cell receptor beta chain under discussion was sequenced for a study of T cell changes during pregnancy in multiple sclerosis. The data were produced by immunoSEQ multiplex PCR, yet TCRdb's version contains in-frame clones alone and is incomplete. The data show tens of thousands of clones, about 92% seen once. The origin of this receptor is a female donor with multiple sclerosis, enrolled in a pregnancy study. The sample in question was CD4+ T cells from peripheral blood mononuclear cells, obtained after pregnancy.

This CDR3 is CASVNRAGVQAFF. The CDR3 DNA follows: TGTGCCAGCGTAAATAGAGCAGGGGTGCAAGCTTTCTTT. The chain uses TRBV6-1 and TRBJ1-1, with D possibly being TRBD1 (6 bases). Germline values: CDR1 MNHNS, CDR2 SASEGT. This CDR3 contains 13 residues. The ends were cut back, 8 bases at V and 9 bases at J, with 19 bases in the middle.